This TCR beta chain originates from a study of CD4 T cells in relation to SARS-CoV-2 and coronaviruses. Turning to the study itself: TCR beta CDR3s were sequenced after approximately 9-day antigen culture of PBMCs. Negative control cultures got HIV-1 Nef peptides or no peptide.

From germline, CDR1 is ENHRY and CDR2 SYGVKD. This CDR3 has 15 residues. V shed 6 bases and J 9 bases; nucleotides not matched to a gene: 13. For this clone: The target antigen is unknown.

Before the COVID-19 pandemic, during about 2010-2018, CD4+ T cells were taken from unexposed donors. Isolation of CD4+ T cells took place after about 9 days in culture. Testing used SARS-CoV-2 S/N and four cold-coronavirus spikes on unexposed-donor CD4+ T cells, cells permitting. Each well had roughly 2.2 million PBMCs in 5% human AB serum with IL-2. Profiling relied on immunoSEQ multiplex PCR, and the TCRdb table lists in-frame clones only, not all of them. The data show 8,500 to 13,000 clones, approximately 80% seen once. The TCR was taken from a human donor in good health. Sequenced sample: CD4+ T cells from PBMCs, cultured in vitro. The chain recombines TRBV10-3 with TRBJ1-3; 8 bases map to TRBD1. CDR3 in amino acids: CAIRLGTGTLSTIYF. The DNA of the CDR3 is TGTGCCATCAGGCTGGGGACAGGCACTCTGAGCACCATATATTTT.